These 3 T cell receptor beta chains were all obtained from the same sample, sequenced in a study of shared clonotypes between healthy human individuals. Produced via immunoSEQ multiplex PCR; TCRdb's table is partial and in-frame only. The sample yields about 1 million clones, about 76% seen once. Sequencing was carried out using memory CD4+ T cells sorted from blood. Subset reported: CD45RA-negative fraction. These TCRs come from a man aged 18-30 years in good health.

As regards this clone: Relative to the germline gene, one junction end is altered; a read error may explain this. The rearrangement links TRBV19 to TRBJ2-7, with D tentatively TRBD1 (6 bases). This CDR3 has 15 residues. CDR1 is LNHDA, CDR2 SQIVND, per germline (reference sequence). CDR3 loop: CASSPDRNPYYQQYF. DNA for the CDR3: TGTGCCAGTAGTCCGGACAGAAATCCCTACTACCAGCAGTACTTC.

The chain combines TRBV7-2 with TRBJ2-5, with D perhaps TRBD2 (7 bases). The length of the CDR3 is 16 residues. Trimming pared 1 base from V and 5 bases from J, leaving 17 bases between. In germline, CDR1 is SGHTA, CDR2 FQGNSA. CDR3 region: CASSLGGWGREETQYF. The CDR3 DNA reads TGTGCCAGCAGCTTAGGAGGATGGGGGCGGGAGGAGACCCAGTACTTC.

The chain joins TRBV7-2 to TRBJ2-5; 7 bases map to TRBD2. With 5 bases clipped from V and 5 bases from J, the junction kept 11 bases outside the gene matches. There are 15 residues in the CDR3. Germline V gene lookup returns CDR1 SGHTA and CDR2 FQGNSA. This CDR3 reads CASSRDTSVGETQYF. The DNA of the CDR3 is TGTGCCAGCAGCCGTGATACTAGCGTCGGGGAGACCCAGTACTTC.